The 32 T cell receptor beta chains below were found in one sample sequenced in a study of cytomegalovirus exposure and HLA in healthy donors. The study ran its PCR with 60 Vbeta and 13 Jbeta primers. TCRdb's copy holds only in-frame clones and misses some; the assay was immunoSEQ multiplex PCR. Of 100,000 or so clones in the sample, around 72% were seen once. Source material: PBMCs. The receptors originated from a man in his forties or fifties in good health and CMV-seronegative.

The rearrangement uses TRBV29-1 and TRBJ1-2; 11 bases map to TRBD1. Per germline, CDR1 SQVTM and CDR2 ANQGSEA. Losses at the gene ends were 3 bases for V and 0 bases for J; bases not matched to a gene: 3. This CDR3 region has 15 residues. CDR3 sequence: CSVERTGGTNYGYTF. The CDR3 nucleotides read TGCAGCGTTGAGAGGACAGGGGGCACTAACTATGGCTACACCTTC.

The CDR3 protein is CATSRDVQGSTEAFF. CDR3 nucleotides: TGTGCCACCAGCAGAGATGTACAGGGGAGTACTGAAGCTTTCTTT. This rearrangement joins TRBV15 to TRBJ1-1, with 7 bases matching TRBD1. Trimming removed 0 bases from V and 5 bases from J; junction bases left unmatched: 6. Germline V gene sequence: CDR1 LNHNV, CDR2 YYDKDF (reference sequence). CDR3 length: 15 amino acids.

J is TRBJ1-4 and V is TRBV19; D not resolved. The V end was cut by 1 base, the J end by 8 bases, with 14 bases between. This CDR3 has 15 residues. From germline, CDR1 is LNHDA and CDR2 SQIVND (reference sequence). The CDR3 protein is CASSIVEGGGEKLFF. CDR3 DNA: TGTGCCAGTAGTATAGTCGAGGGAGGAGGGGAAAAACTGTTTTTT.

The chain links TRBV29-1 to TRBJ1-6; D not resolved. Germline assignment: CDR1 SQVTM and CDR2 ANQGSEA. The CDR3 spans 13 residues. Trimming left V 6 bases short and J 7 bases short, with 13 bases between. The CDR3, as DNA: TGCAGCGTGGTCGTTCAGGCAAATTCACCCCTCCACTTT. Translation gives CSVVVQANSPLHF.

In DNA form, the CDR3 reads TGTGCCAGCTCACCCGCTCGGACATATCACGAGCAGTACTTC. Its protein product is CASSPARTYHEQYF. The V and J genes are TRBV18 and TRBJ2-7; D possibly corresponds to TRBD1 (5 bases). Germline CDR1 KGHSH, CDR2 LQKENI. This CDR3 is 14 amino acids long. With 3 bases removed from V and 5 bases from J, the gap between germline ends came to 14 bases.

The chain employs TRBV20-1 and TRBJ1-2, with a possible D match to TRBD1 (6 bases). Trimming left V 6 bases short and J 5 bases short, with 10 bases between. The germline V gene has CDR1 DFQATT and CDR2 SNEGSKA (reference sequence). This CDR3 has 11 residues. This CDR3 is CSAADSYGYTF. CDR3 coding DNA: TGCAGTGCAGCGGACAGTTATGGCTACACCTTC.

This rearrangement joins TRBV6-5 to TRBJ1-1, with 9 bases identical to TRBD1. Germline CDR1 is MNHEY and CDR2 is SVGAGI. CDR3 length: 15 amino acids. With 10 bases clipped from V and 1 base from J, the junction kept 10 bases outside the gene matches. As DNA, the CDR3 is TGTGCCACGACTGGAACGGGACAGGGGAACACTGAAGCTTTCTTT. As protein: CATTGTGQGNTEAFF.

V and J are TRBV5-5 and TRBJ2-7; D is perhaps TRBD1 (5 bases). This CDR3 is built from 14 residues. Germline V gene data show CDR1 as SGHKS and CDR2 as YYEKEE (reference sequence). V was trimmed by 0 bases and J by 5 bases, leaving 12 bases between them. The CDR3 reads CASSLDVRDHEQYF. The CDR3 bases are TGTGCCAGCAGCTTGGATGTCAGGGATCACGAGCAGTACTTC. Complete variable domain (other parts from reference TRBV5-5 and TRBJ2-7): DAGVTQSPTHLIKTRGQQVTLRCSPISGHKSVSWYQQVLGQGPQFIFQYYEKEERGRGNFPDRFSARQFPNYSSELNVNALLLGDSALYLCASSLDVRDHEQYFGPGTRLTVT.

The CDR3 here is CAWSGINRPGTSGDADTQYF. DNA of the CDR3: TGTGCCTGGAGTGGAATAAACAGACCCGGGACTAGCGGGGATGCAGATACGCAGTATTTT. This chain uses TRBV30 with TRBJ2-3; 13 positions agree with TRBD2. Germline CDR1 is GTSNPN and CDR2 is SVGIG (reference sequence). V lost 1 base to trimming and J lost 4 bases; unmatched junction nucleotides: 17. The CDR3 spans 20 residues.

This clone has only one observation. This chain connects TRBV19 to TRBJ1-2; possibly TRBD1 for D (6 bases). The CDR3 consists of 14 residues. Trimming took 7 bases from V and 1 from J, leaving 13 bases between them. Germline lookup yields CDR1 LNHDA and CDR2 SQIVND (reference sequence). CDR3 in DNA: TGTGCCAGTAAGATTGACAGGCTTAACTATGGCTACACCTTC. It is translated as CASKIDRLNYGYTF.

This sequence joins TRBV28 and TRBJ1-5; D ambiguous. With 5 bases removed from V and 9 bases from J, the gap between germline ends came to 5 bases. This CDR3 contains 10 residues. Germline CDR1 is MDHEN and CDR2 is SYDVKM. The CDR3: CASSRGPQHF. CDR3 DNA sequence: TGTGCCAGCAGTAGAGGGCCCCAGCATTTT. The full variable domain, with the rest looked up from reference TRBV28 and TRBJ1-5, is DVKVTQSSRYLVKRTGEKVFLECVQDMDHENMFWYRQDPGLGLRLIYFSYDVKMKEKGDIPEGYSVSREKKERFSLILESASTNQTSMYLCASSRGPQHFGDGTRLSIL.

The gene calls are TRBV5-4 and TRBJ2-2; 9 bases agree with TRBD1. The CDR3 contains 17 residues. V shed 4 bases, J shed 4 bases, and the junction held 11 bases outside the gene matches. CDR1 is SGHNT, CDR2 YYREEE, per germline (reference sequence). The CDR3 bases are TGTGCCAGCAGCCCGCGAGGGGGGGACAGGGTCACCGGGGAGCTGTTTTTT. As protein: CASSPRGGDRVTGELFF.

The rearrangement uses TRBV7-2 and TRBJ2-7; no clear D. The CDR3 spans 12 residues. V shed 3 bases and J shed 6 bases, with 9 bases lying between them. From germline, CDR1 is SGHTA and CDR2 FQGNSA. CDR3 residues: CASSFFGSEQYF. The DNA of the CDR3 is TGTGCCAGCAGCTTTTTTGGCAGCGAGCAGTACTTC.

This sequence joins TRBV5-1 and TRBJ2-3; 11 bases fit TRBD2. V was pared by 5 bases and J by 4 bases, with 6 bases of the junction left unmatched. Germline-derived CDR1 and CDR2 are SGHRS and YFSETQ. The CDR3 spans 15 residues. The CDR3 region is CASRLAGGGADTQYF. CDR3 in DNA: TGCGCCAGCAGGCTAGCGGGGGGAGGAGCAGATACGCAGTATTTT.

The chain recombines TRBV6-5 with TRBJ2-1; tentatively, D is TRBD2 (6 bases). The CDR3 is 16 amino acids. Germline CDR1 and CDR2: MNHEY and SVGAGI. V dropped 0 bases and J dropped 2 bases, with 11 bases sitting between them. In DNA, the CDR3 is TGTGCCAGCAGTTACTCGATAGGGGAGGCCTACAATGAGCAGTTCTTC. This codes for CASSYSIGEAYNEQFF.

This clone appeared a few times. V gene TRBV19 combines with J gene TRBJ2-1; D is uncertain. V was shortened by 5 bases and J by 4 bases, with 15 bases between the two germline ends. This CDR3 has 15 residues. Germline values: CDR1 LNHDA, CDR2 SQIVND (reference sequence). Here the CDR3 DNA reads TGTGCCAGTAGTGGTGAAGAGCGCTATTACAATGAGCAGTTCTTC. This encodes CASSGEERYYNEQFF.

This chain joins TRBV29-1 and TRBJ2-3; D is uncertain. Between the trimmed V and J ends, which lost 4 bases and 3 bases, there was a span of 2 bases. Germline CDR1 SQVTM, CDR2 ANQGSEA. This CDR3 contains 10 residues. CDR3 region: CSVATDTQYF. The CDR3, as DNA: TGCAGCGTTGCTACAGATACGCAGTATTTT.

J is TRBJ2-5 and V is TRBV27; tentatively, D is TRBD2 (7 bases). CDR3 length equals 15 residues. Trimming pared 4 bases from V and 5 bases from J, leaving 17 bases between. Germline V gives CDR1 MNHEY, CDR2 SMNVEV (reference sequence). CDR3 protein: CASSSRGGGWETQYF. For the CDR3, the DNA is TGTGCCAGCAGTTCCCGAGGGGGGGGTTGGGAGACCCAGTACTTC.

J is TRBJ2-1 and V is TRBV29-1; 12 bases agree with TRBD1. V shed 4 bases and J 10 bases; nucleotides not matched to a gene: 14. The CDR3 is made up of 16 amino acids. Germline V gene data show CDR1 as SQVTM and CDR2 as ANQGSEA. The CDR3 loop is CSVGNGPGQGAWEQFF. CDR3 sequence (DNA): TGCAGCGTTGGCAACGGACCGGGACAGGGGGCATGGGAGCAGTTCTTC.

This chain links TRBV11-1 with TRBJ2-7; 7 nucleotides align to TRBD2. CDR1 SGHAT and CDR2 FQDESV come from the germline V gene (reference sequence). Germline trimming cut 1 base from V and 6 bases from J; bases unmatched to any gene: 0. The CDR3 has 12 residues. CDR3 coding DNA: TGTGCCAGCAGCTTAGTAGCGGGCGAGCAGTACTTC. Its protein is CASSLVAGEQYF.

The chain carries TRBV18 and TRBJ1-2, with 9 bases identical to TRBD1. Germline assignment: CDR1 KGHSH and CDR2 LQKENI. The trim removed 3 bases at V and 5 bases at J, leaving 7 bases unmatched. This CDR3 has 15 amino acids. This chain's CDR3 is CASSPGDRVGYGYTF. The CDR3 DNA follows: TGTGCCAGCTCACCCGGGGACAGGGTAGGGTATGGCTACACCTTC.

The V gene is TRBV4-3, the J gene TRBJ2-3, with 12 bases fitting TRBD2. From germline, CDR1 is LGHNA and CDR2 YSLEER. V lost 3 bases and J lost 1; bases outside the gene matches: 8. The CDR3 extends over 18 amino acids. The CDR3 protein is CASSHQARTSGGTDTQYF. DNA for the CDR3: TGCGCCAGCAGCCACCAAGCGAGGACTAGCGGGGGCACAGATACGCAGTATTTT.

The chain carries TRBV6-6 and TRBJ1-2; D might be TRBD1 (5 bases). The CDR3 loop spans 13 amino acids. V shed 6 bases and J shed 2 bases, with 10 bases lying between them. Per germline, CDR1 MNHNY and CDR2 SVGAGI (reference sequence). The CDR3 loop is CASRPTDNYGYTF. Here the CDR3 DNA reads TGTGCCAGCAGGCCGACAGACAACTATGGCTACACCTTC.

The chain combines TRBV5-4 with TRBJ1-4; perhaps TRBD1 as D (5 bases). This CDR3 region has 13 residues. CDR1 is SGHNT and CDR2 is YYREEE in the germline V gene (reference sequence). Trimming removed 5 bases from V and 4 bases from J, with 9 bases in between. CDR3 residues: CASRGGSNEKLFF. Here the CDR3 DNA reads TGTGCCAGCAGGGGGGGTAGTAATGAAAAACTGTTTTTT.

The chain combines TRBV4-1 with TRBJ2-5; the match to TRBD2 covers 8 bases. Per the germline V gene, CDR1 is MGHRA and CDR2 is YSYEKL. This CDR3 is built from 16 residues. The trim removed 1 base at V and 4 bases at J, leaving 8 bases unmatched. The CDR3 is CASSQGRGVSSETQYF. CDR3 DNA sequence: TGCGCCAGCAGCCAAGGGCGGGGGGTCTCCTCAGAGACCCAGTACTTC.

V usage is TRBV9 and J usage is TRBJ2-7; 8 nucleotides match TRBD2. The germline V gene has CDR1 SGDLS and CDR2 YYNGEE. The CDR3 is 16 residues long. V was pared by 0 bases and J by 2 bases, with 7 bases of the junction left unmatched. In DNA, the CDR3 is TGTGCCAGCAGCGTAGTGGCGGGGGGTCCACCCTACGAGCAGTACTTC. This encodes CASSVVAGGPPYEQYF. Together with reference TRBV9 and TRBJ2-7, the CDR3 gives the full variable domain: DSGVTQTPKHLITATGQRVTLRCSPRSGDLSVYWYQQSLDQGLQFLIQYYNGEERAKGNILERFSAQQFPDLHSELNLSSLELGDSALYFCASSVVAGGPPYEQYFGPGTRLTVT.

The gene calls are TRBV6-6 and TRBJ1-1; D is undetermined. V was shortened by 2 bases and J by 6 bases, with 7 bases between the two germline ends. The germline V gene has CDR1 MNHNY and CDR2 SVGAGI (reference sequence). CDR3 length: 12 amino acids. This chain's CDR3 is CASSYPRSEAFF. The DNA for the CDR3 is TGTGCCAGCAGTTACCCGCGGTCTGAAGCTTTCTTT.

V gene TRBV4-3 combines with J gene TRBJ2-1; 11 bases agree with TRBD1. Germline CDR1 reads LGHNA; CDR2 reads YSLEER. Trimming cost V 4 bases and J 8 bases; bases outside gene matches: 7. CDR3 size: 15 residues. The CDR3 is CASSPRTGGRDEQFF. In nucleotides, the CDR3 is TGCGCCAGCAGCCCCAGGACAGGGGGCAGGGATGAGCAGTTCTTC.

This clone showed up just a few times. In DNA form, the CDR3 reads TGTGCCAGCGGATCGCTAGCGGGGTTATACGAGCAGTACTTC. Its protein is CASGSLAGLYEQYF. The chain links TRBV28 to TRBJ2-7; 9 nucleotides line up with TRBD2. This CDR3 is 14 amino acids long. Trimming at V came to 8 bases and at J to 4 bases, leaving 9 bases not matched to a gene. Germline CDR1 and CDR2: MDHEN and SYDVKM.

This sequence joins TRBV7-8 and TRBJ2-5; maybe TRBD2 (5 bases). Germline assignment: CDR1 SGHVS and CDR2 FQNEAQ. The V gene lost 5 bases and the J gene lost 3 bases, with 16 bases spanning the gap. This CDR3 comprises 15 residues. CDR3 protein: CASSPSGGGKETQYF. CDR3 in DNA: TGTGCCAGCAGCCCCAGCGGCGGTGGAAAAGAGACCCAGTACTTC.

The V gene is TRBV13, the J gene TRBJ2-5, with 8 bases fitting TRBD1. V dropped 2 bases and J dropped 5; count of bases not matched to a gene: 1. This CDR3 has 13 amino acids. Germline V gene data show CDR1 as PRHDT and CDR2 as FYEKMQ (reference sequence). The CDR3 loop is CASSLRQGETQYF. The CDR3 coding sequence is TGTGCCAGCAGCTTACGACAGGGGGAGACCCAGTACTTC.

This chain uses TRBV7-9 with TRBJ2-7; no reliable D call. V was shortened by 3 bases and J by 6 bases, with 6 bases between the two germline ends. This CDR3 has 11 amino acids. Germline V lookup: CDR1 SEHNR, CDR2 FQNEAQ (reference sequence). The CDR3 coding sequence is TGTGCCAGCAGCTTCTACTCCGAGCAGTACTTC. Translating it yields CASSFYSEQYF.